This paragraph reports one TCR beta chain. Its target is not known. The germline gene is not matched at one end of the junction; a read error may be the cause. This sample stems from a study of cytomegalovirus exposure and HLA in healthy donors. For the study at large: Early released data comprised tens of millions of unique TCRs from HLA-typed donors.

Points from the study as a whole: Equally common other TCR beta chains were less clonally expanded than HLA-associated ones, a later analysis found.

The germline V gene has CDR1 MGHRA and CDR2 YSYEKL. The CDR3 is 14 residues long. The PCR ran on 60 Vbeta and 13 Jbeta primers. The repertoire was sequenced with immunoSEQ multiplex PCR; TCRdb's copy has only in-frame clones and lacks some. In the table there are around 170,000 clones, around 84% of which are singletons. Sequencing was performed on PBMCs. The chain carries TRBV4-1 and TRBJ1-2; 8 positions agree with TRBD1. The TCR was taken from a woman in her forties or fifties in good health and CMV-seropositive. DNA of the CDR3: TGTGCCAGCAGCCAATCTGACAGGGGAGATGGCTACACCTTC. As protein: CASSQSDRGDGYTF.